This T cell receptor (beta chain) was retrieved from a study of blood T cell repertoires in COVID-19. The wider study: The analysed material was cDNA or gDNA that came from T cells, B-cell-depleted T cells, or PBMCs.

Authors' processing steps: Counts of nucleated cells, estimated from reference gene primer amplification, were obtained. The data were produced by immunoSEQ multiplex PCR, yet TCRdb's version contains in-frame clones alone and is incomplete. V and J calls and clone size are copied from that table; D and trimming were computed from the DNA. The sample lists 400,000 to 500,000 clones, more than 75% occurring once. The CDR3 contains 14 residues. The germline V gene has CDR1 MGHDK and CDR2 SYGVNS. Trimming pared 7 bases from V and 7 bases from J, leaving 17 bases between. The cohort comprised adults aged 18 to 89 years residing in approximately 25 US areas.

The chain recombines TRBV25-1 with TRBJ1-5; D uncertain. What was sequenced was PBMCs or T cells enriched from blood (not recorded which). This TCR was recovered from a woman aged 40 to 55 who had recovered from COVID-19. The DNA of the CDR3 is TGTGCCAGCACCAGACCCCGGGTTATGCAGCCCCAGCATTTT. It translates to CASTRPRVMQPQHF.